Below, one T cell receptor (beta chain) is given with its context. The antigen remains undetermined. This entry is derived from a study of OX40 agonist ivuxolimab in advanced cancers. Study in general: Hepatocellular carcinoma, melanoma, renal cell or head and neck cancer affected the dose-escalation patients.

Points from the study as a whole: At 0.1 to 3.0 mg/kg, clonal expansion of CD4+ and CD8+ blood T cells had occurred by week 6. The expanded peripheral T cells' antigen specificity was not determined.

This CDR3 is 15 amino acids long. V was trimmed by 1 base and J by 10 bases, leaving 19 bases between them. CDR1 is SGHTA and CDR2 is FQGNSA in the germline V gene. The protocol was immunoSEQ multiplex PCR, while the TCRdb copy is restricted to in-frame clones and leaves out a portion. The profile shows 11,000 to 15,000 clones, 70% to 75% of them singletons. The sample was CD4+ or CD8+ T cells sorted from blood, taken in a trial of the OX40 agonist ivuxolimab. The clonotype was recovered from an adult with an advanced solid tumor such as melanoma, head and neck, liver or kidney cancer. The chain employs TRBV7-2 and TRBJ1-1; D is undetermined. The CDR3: CASSLVSDGVERAFF. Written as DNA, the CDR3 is TGTGCCAGCAGCTTAGTTTCGGACGGAGTCGAGAGAGCTTTCTTT.